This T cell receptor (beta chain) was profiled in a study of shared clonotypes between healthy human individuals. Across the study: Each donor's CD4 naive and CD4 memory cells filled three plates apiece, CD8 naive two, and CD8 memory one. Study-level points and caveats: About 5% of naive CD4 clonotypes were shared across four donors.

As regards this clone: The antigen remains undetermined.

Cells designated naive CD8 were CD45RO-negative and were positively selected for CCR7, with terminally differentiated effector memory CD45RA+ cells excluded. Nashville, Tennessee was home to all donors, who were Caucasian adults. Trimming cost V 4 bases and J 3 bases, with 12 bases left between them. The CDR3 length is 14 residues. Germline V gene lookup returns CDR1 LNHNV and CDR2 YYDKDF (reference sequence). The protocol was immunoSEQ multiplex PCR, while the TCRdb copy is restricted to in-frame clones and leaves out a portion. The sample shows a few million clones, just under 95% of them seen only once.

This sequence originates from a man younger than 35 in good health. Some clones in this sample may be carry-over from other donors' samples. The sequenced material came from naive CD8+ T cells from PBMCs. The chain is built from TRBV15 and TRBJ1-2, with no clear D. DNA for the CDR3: TGTGCCACCAGCACGGAAACGGGATACTATGGCTACACCTTC. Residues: CATSTETGYYGYTF. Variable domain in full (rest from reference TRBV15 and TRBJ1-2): DAMVIQNPRYQVTQFGKPVTLSCSQTLNHNVMYWYQQKSSQAPKLLFHYYDKDFNNEADTPDNFQSRRPNTSFCFLDIRSPGLGDTAMYLCATSTETGYYGYTFGSGTRLTVV.